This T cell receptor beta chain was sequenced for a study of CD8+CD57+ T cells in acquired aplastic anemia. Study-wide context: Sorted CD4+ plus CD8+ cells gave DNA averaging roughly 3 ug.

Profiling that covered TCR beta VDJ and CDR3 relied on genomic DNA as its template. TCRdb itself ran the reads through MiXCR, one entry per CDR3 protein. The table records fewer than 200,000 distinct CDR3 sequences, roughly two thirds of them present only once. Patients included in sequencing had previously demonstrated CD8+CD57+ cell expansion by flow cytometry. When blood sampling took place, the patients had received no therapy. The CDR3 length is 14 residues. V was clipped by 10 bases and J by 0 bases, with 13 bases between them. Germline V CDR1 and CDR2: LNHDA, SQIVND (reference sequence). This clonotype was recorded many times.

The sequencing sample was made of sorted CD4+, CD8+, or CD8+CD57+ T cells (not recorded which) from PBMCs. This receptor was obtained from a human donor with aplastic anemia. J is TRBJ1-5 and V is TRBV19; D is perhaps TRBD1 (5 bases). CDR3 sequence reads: CATRQSYSNQPQHF. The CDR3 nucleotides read TGTGCCACCCGACAGAGTTATAGCAATCAGCCCCAGCATTTT.